The entry that follows covers one T cell receptor (beta chain) sequence. The data were obtained in a study of blood T cell repertoires in COVID-19. As originally analysed: Estimates of nucleated cell counts were drawn from the amplification of reference gene primers. Sequenced by immunoSEQ multiplex PCR; TCRdb stores in-frame clones only, minus some. The V and J calls and the clone size are those of that table, but D and trimming were determined from the DNA. The table lists 100,000 or so clones, roughly 80% of them singletons. The CDR3 totals 15 residues. V lost 0 bases and J 4 bases, leaving 12 bases between the germline ends. Germline V CDR1 and CDR2: MNHEY, SMNVEV (reference sequence).

What was sequenced was peripheral blood. The V and J genes are TRBV27 and TRBJ1-2; D is possibly TRBD1 (5 bases). The receptor was derived from a woman in her sixties or seventies with acute or convalescent COVID-19. CDR3 region: CASSLSGGMVYGYTF. Here the CDR3 DNA reads TGTGCCAGCAGTTTATCGGGGGGGATGGTCTATGGCTACACCTTC.